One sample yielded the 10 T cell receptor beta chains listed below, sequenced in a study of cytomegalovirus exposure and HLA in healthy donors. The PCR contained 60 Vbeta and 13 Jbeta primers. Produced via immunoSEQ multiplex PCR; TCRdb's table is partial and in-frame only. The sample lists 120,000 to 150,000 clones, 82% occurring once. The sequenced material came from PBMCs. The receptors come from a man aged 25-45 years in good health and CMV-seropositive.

This CDR3 reads CASSFIGVDNEQFF. CDR3 bases: TGTGCCAGCAGTTTTATCGGGGTTGACAATGAGCAGTTCTTC. The rearrangement joins TRBV28 to TRBJ2-1, with a possible D match to TRBD2 (5 bases). Per germline, CDR1 MDHEN and CDR2 SYDVKM. The V end lost 3 bases, the J end lost 5 bases, and 11 bases lay between the germline ends. The CDR3 totals 14 residues.

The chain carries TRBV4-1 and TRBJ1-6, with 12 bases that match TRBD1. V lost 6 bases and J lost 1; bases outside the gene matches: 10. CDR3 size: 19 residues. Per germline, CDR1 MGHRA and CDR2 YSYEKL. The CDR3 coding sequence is TGCGCCAGCAGGCAAATGGGACAGGGGGCGAAATCCTATAATTCACCCCTCCACTTT. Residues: CASRQMGQGAKSYNSPLHF.

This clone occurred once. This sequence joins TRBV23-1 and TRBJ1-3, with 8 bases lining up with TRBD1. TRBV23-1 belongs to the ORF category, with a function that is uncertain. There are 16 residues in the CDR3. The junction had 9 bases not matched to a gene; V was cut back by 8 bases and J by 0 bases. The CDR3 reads CASRKGQAHSGNTIYF. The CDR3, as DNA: TGCGCCAGCCGAAAGGGACAGGCTCACTCTGGAAACACCATATATTTT.

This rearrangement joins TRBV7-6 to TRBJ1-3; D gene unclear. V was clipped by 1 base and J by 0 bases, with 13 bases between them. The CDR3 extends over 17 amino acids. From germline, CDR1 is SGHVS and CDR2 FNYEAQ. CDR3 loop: CASSLEYSYYSGNTIYF. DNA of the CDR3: TGTGCCAGCAGCTTAGAGTACTCTTACTACTCTGGAAACACCATATATTTT.

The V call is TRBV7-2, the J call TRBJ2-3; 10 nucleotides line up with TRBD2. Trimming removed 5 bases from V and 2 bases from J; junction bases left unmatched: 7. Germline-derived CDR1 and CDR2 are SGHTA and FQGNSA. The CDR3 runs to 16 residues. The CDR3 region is CASSRSLAGITDTQYF. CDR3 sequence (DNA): TGTGCCAGCAGCCGTTCACTAGCGGGGATCACAGATACGCAGTATTTT.

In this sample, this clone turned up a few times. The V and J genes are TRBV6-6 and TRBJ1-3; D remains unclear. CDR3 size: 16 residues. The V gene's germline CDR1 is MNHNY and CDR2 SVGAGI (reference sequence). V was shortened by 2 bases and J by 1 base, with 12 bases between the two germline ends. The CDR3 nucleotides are TGTGCCAGCAGTTACCCCGGGGAGAATTCTGGAAACACCATATATTTT. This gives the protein CASSYPGENSGNTIYF.

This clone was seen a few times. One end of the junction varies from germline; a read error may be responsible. The CDR3 nucleotides are TGTGCCAGCAGCGTACACGGGAACGGCCTGACTTTC. Translated: CASSVHGNGLTF. V is TRBV9 and J is TRBJ2-6, with D possibly TRBD2 on 5 matching bases. The CDR3 length is 12 residues. Germline CDR1 SGDLS, CDR2 YYNGEE.

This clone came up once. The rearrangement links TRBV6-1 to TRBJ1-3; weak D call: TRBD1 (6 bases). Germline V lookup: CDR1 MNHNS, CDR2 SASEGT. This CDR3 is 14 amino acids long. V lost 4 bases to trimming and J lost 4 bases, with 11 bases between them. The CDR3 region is CASSGGGSGNTIYF. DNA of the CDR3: TGTGCCAGCAGTGGAGGGGGATCGGGAAACACCATATATTTT.

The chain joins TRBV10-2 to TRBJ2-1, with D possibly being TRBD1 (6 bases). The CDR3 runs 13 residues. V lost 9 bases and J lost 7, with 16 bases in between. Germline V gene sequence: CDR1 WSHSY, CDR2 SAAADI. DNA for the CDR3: TGCGCCAGGAGCCGGAACAGGGAGAATGAGCAGTTCTTC. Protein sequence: CARSRNRENEQFF.

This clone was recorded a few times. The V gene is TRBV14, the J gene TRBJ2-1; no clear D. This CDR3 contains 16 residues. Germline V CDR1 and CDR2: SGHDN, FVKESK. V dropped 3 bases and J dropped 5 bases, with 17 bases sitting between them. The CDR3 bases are TGTGCCAGCAGCCATTTCATAGAGGAAATCCACAATGAGCAGTTCTTC. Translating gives CASSHFIEEIHNEQFF.